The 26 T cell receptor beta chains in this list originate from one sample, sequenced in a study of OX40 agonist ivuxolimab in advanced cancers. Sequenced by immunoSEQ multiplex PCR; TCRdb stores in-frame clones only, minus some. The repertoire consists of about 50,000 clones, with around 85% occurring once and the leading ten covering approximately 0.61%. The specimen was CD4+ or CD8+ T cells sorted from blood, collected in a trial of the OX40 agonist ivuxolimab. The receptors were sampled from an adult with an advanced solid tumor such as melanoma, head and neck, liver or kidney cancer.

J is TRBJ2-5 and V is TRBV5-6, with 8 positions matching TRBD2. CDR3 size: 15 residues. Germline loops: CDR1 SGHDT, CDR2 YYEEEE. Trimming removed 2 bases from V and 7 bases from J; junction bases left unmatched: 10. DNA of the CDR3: TGTGCCAGCAGCTTAACTAGCGGTCCCCTTGGGACCCAGTACTTC. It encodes CASSLTSGPLGTQYF. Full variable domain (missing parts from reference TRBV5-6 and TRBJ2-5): DAGVTQSPTHLIKTRGQQVTLRCSPKSGHDTVSWYQQALGQGPQFIFQYYEEEERQRGNFPDRFSGHQFPNYSSELNVNALLLGDSALYLCASSLTSGPLGTQYFGPGTRLLVL.

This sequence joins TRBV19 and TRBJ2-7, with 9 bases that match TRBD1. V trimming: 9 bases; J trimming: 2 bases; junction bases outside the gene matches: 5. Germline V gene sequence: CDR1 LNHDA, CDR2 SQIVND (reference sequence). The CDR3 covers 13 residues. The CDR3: CASGQGSPYEQYF. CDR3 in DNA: TGTGCCAGCGGACAGGGGTCCCCCTACGAGCAGTACTTC.

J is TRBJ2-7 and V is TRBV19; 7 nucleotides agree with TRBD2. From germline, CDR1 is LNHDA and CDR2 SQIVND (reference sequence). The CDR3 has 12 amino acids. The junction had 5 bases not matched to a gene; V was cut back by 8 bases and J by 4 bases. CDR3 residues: CASASGPYEQYF. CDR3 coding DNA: TGTGCCAGTGCTAGCGGACCTTACGAGCAGTACTTC.

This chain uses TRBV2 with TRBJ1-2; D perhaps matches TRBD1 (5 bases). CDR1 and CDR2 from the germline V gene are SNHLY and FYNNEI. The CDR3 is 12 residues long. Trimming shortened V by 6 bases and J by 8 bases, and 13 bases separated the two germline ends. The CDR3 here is CASRQAGLGYTF. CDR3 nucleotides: TGTGCCAGCAGACAGGCAGGCCTCGGCTACACCTTC.

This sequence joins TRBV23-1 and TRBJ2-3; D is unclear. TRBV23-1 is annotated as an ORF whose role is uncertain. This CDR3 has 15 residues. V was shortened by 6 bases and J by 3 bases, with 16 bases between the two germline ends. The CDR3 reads CASRLPNSRTDTQYF. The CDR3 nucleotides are TGCGCCAGCAGGCTCCCGAACAGCAGGACAGATACGCAGTATTTT.

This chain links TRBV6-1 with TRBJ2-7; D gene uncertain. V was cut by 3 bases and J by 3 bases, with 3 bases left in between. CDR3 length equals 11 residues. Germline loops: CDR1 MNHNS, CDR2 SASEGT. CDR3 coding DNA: TGTGCCAGCAGTGACCTCTACGAGCAGTACTTC. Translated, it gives CASSDLYEQYF.

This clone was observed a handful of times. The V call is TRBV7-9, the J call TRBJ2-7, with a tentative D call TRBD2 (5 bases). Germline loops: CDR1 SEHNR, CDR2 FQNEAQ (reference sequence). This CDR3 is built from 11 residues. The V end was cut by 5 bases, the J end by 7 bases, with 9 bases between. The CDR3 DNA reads TGTGCCAGCAGCGGGAGAAGGGAGCAGTACTTC. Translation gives CASSGRREQYF. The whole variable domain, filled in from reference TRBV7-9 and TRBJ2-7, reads DTGVSQNPRHKITKRGQNVTFRCDPISEHNRLYWYRQTLGQGPEFLTYFQNEAQLEKSRLLSDRFSAERPKGSFSTLEIQRTEQGDSAMYLCASSGRREQYFGPGTRLTVT.

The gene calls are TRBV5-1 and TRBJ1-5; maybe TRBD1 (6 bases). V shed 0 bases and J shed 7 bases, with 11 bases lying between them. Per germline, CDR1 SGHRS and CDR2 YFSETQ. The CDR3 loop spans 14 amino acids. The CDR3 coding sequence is TGCGCCAGCAGCTTGGACGGGGGCGGGCAGCCCCAGCATTTT. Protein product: CASSLDGGGQPQHF.

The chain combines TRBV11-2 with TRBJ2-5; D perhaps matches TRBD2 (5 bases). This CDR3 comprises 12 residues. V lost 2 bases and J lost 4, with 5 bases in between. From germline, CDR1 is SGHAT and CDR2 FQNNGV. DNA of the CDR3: TGTGCCAGCAGCTTACTAGCAGAGACCCAGTACTTC. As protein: CASSLLAETQYF. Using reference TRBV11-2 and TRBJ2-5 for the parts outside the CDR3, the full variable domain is EAGVAQSPRYKIIEKRQSVAFWCNPISGHATLYWYQQILGQGPKLLIQFQNNGVVDDSQLPKDRFSAERLKGVDSTLKIQPAKLEDSAVYLCASSLLAETQYFGPGTRLLVL.

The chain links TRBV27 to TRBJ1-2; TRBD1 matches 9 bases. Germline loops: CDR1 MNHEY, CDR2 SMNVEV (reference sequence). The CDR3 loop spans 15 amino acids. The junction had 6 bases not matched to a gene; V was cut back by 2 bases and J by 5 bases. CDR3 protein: CASSLGQGSKYGYTF. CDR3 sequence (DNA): TGTGCCAGCAGTTTAGGACAGGGGTCGAAGTATGGCTACACCTTC.

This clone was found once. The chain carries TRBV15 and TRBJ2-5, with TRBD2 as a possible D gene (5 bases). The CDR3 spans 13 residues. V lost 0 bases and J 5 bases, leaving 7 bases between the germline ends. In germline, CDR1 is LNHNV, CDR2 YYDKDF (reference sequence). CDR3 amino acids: CATSRDRGETQYF. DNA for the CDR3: TGTGCCACCAGCAGAGATAGAGGGGAGACCCAGTACTTC. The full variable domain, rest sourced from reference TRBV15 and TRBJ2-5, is DAMVIQNPRYQVTQFGKPVTLSCSQTLNHNVMYWYQQKSSQAPKLLFHYYDKDFNNEADTPDNFQSRRPNTSFCFLDIRSPGLGDTAMYLCATSRDRGETQYFGPGTRLLVL.

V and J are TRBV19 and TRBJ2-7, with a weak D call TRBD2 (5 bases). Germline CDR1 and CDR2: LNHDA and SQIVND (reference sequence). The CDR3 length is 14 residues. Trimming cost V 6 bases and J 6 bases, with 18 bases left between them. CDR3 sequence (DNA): TGTGCCAGTAGGAGCGATCTAGCCGCATCCGAGCAGTACTTC. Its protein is CASRSDLAASEQYF.

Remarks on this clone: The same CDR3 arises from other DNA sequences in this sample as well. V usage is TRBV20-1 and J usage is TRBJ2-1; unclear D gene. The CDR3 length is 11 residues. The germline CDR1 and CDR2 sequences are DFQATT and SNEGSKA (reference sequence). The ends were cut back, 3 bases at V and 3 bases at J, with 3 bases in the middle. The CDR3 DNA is TGCAGTGCTAGGTTCTACAATGAGCAGTTCTTC. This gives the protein CSARFYNEQFF.

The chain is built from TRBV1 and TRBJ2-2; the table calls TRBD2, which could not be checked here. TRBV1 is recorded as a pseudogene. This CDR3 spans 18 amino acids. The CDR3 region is CTSSPSCRSGTSFGELFF. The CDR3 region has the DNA TGCACCAGCAGCCCCAGCTGTAGGTCGGGGACTAGTTTCGGGGAGCTGTTTTTT.

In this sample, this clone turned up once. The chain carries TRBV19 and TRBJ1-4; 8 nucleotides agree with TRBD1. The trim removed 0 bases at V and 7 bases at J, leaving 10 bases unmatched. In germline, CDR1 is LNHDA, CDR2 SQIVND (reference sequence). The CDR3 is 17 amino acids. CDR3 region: CASSIEAGGAFGEKLFF. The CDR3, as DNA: TGTGCCAGTAGTATAGAGGCAGGGGGCGCCTTCGGTGAAAAACTGTTTTTT.

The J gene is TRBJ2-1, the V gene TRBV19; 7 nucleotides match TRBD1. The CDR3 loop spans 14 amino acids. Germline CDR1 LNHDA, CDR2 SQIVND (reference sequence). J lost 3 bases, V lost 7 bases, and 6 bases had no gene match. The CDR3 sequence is CASMGQPLYNEQFF. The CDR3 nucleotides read TGTGCCAGTATGGGACAGCCTCTCTACAATGAGCAGTTCTTC.

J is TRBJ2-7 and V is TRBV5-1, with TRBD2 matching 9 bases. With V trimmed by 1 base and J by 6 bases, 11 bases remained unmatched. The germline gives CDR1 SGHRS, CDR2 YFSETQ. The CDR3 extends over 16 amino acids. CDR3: CASSLTAGGLQSEQYF. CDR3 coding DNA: TGCGCCAGCAGCTTGACGGCGGGAGGGCTTCAGAGCGAGCAGTACTTC.

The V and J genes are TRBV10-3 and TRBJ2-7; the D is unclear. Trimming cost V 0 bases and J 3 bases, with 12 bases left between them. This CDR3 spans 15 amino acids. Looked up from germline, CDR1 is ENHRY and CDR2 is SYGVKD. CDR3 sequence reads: CAISESLGSLYEQYF. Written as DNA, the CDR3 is TGTGCCATCAGTGAGTCGTTGGGCAGCCTCTACGAGCAGTACTTC.

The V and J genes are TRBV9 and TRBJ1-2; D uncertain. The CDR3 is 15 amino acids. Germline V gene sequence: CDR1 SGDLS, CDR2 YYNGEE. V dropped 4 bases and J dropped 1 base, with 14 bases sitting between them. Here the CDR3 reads CASSPNWQINYGYTF. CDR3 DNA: TGTGCCAGCAGCCCAAACTGGCAGATTAACTATGGCTACACCTTC.

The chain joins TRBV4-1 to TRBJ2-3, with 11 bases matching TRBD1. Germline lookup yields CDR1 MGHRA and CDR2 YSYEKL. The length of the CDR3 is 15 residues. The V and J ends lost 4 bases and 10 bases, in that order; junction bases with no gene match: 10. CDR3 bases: TGCGCCAGCAGCCCCCAAGCCGGGACAGGGGGACCGCAGTATTTT. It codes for CASSPQAGTGGPQYF.

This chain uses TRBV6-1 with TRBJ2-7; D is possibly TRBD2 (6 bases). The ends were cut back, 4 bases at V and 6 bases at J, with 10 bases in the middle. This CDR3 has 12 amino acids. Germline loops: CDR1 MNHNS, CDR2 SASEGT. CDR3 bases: TGTGCCAGCAGTGTAGCGGTGGGCGAGCAGTACTTC. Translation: CASSVAVGEQYF.

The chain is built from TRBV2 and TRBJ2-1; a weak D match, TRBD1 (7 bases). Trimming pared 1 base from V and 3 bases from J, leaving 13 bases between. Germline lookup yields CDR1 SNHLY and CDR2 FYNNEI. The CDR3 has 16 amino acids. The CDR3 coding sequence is TGTGCCAGCAGTGAAGGGTGGCGGGACAGCTACAATGAGCAGTTCTTC. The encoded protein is CASSEGWRDSYNEQFF. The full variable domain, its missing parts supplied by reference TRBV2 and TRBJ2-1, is EPEVTQTPSHQVTQMGQEVILRCVPISNHLYFYWYRQILGQKVEFLVSFYNNEISEKSEIFDDQFSVERPDGSNFTLKIRSTKLEDSAMYFCASSEGWRDSYNEQFFGPGTRLTVL.

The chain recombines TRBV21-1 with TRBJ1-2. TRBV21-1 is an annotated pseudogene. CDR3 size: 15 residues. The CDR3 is CASSSPALSGCGYTF. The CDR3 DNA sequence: TGTGCCAGCAGCAGTCCCGCATTAAGCGGGTGCGGCTACACCTTC.

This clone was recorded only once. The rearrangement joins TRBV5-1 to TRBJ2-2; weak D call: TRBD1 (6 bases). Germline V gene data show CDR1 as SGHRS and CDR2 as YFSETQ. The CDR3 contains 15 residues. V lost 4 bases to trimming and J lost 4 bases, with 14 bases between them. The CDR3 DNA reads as TGCGCCAGCAGCGTTACAGGGTCCGTCACCGGGGAGCTGTTTTTT. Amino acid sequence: CASSVTGSVTGELFF.

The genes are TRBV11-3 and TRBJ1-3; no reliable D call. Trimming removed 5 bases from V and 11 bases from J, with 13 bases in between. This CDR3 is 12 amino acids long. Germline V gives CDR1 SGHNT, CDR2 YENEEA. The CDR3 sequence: CASSPNSIAIYF. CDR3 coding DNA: TGTGCCAGCAGCCCAAATTCTATCGCCATATATTTT.

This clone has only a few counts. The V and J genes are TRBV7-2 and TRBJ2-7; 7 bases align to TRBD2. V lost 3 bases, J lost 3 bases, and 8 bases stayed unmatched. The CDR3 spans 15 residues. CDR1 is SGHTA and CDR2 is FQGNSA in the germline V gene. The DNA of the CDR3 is TGTGCCAGCAGCTTCTTACCTAGCGGTTTCTACGAGCAGTACTTC. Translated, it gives CASSFLPSGFYEQYF.